The 25 T cell receptor beta chains presented below share a single source sample, sequenced in a study of CD8 T cells in ankylosing spondylitis. TCRdb reprocessed the 5' RACE reads via MiXCR and lists one record per CDR3 protein. The data hold around 31,000 distinct CDR3 sequences, with less than 40% observed a single time. Material: synovial fluid, either unsorted or a sorted T cell fraction (not recorded which). The receptor set was obtained from a male donor with ankylosing spondylitis.

J is TRBJ1-2 and V is TRBV2; the D gene is possibly TRBD1 (5 bases). The CDR3 has 14 residues. V gave up 9 bases and J gave up 7 bases, with 21 bases separating them. Germline CDR1 reads SNHLY; CDR2 reads FYNNEI. The CDR3 here is CARETANTIGGYTF. CDR3 nucleotides: TGTGCCAGAGAGACAGCTAATACGATCGGTGGCTACACCTTC.

The sample holds many counts of this clonotype. V is TRBV28 and J is TRBJ2-1, with 9 bases matching TRBD2. The V and J ends lost 5 bases and 3 bases, in that order; junction bases with no gene match: 5. Germline CDR1 MDHEN, CDR2 SYDVKM. The CDR3 is made up of 15 amino acids. For the CDR3, the DNA is TGTGCCAGCAGTACCGGACTAGCGTACTACAATGAGCAGTTCTTC. The encoded protein is CASSTGLAYYNEQFF.

As to this clonotype: The junction departs from the called germline gene at one end, perhaps through a read error. The chain employs TRBV5-1 and TRBJ1-1; D not certain. Per the germline V gene, CDR1 is SGHRS and CDR2 is YFSETQ. CDR3 length: 11 residues. The DNA of the CDR3 is TGCGCCAGCAGCTTGTCCGACACTGAAGCTTTT. Amino acids: CASSLSDTEAF.

The genes are TRBV11-2 and TRBJ2-4; TRBD1 matches 10 bases. CDR1 SGHAT and CDR2 FQNNGV come from the germline V gene. CDR3 length equals 15 residues. The J segment lost 0 bases and the V segment lost 6 bases, leaving 2 bases of the junction unmatched. The CDR3 reads CASRGQGRAKNIQYF. CDR3 bases: TGTGCCAGCAGGGGACAGGGGCGAGCCAAAAACATTCAGTACTTC.

The chain has TRBV6-1 and TRBJ2-7, with a tentative D call TRBD1 (6 bases). This CDR3 is built from 16 residues. Germline V gives CDR1 MNHNS, CDR2 SASEGT. Trimming removed 1 base at V and 1 base at J, with 14 bases between. The CDR3 protein is CASSEDVRGFSYEQYV. Here the CDR3 DNA reads TGTGCCAGCAGTGAAGATGTCAGGGGTTTTTCCTACGAGCAGTACGTC.

This clonotype was detected many times. V and J are TRBV2 and TRBJ2-2; tentative D call: TRBD2 (6 bases). The CDR3 runs 15 residues. Germline CDR1 is SNHLY and CDR2 is FYNNEI. The V gene lost 11 bases and the J gene lost 5 bases, with 21 bases spanning the gap. The CDR3 bases are TGTGCCTCCGTCTCCACCGCGGGGCATACCGGGGAGCTGTTTTTT. This gives the protein CASVSTAGHTGELFF.

The table lists this clonotype with a few counts. This sequence joins TRBV5-1 and TRBJ1-5; no firm D call. CDR3 length: 13 amino acids. The V end was cut by 0 bases, the J end by 9 bases, with 10 bases between. Germline V CDR1 and CDR2: SGHRS, YFSETQ. CDR3 sequence reads: CASSLVGEVPQHF. CDR3 sequence (DNA): TGCGCCAGCAGCTTGGTTGGAGAGGTGCCCCAGCATTTT.

This rearrangement joins TRBV13 to TRBJ2-7; D not certain. Germline loops: CDR1 PRHDT, CDR2 FYEKMQ (reference sequence). The CDR3 is 15 residues long. V lost 2 bases to trimming and J lost 0 bases, with 11 bases between them. The CDR3 sequence is CASSLSAASSYEQYF. CDR3 coding DNA: TGTGCCAGCAGCTTATCGGCAGCCAGCTCCTACGAGCAGTACTTC.

The CDR3: CASSLGIRGNTIYF. CDR3 bases: TGTGCCAGCAGTTTGGGGATCCGGGGAAACACCATATATTTT. The chain joins TRBV12-3 or TRBV12-4 to TRBJ1-3; D is unclear. The CDR3 covers 14 residues. Trimming cost V 3 bases and J 4 bases, with 10 bases left between them.

The chain uses TRBV4-2 and TRBJ2-5; perhaps D is TRBD1 or TRBD2 (5 bases each). Trimming took 0 bases from V and 2 from J, leaving 13 bases between them. Germline-derived CDR1 and CDR2 are LGHNA and YNFKEQ. The CDR3 spans 16 residues. CDR3 region: CASSQDWGSLQETQYF. CDR3 sequence (DNA): TGTGCCAGCAGCCAAGATTGGGGGTCCCTTCAAGAGACCCAGTACTTC.

This clonotype showed up just a few times. V gene TRBV24-1 combines with J gene TRBJ2-3, with 9 positions matching TRBD1. With V trimmed by 1 base and J by 3 bases, 1 base remained unmatched. The CDR3 has 15 amino acids. Germline CDR1 KGHDR, CDR2 SFDVKD. CDR3: CATSDFGTGTDTQYF. CDR3 DNA: TGTGCCACCAGTGATTTCGGGACAGGGACAGATACGCAGTATTTT.

This clonotype was observed a handful of times. The CDR3 reads CASSWTGQGPTGELFF. The CDR3 region has the DNA TGTGCCAGCAGCTGGACGGGACAGGGGCCCACCGGGGAGCTGTTTTTT. V gene TRBV5-6 combines with J gene TRBJ2-2, with 10 positions matching TRBD1. CDR1 is SGHDT, CDR2 YYEEEE, per germline. The CDR3 is 16 amino acids. V shed 3 bases and J 4 bases; nucleotides not matched to a gene: 6.

The gene calls are TRBV19 and TRBJ2-1, with TRBD2 matching 12 bases. This CDR3 is 14 amino acids long. In germline, CDR1 is LNHDA, CDR2 SQIVND (reference sequence). The V gene end was trimmed by 4 bases and the J gene end by 9 bases; junction bases not matched to a gene: 4. DNA of the CDR3: TGTGCCAGTAGTAATCGACTAGCGGGAGCTGAGCAGTTCTTC. It translates to CASSNRLAGAEQFF.

J is TRBJ1-1 and V is TRBV3-1; TRBD1 might be the D (5 bases). The CDR3 is 16 amino acids. Germline CDR1 LGHDT, CDR2 YNNKEL (reference sequence). V lost 0 bases, J lost 4 bases, and 15 bases lay in between. The CDR3 loop reads CASSQDVRGLITEAFF. The CDR3 DNA follows: TGTGCCAGCAGCCAAGACGTGAGGGGATTAATCACTGAAGCTTTCTTT.

This clonotype appeared a few times. In DNA, the CDR3 is TGTGCCAGCAGCAAGCGGGAGGCCTACGAGCAGTACTTC. The encoded protein is CASSKREAYEQYF. The genes are TRBV7-9 and TRBJ2-7; 9 bases match TRBD2. Germline V gene data show CDR1 as SEHNR and CDR2 as FQNEAQ (reference sequence). The length of the CDR3 is 13 residues. Trimming removed 5 bases from V and 2 bases from J; junction bases left unmatched: 1.

The table lists this clonotype with a few counts. V and J are TRBV9 and TRBJ1-2, with 7 bases aligning to TRBD1. Losses at the gene ends were 3 bases for V and 4 bases for J; bases not matched to a gene: 6. The germline CDR1 and CDR2 sequences are SGDLS and YYNGEE. This CDR3 spans 14 amino acids. The CDR3 nucleotides read TGTGCCAGCAGCGACCAGGGGGTTGGCTATGGCTACACCTTC. Translating it yields CASSDQGVGYGYTF.

This clonotype was seen only a few times. This chain links TRBV5-6 with TRBJ2-1; the D is unclear. The V gene lost 4 bases and the J gene lost 3 bases, with 14 bases spanning the gap. Germline V gene data show CDR1 as SGHDT and CDR2 as YYEEEE. The CDR3 is 15 amino acids. In DNA, the CDR3 is TGTGCCAGCAGCCTCGTCAGGCCCGTCTACAATGAGCAGTTCTTC. Amino acid sequence: CASSLVRPVYNEQFF.

The sample holds one count of this clonotype. This chain joins TRBV19 and TRBJ2-5; TRBD1 or TRBD2 may be the D gene (5 bases each). This CDR3 region has 14 residues. Germline V CDR1 and CDR2: LNHDA, SQIVND (reference sequence). V lost 5 bases, J lost 5 bases, and 15 bases lay in between. The CDR3 reads CASSLAGTEETQYF. As DNA, the CDR3 is TGTGCCAGTAGTCTGGCAGGGACGGAGGAGACCCAGTACTTC.

This clonotype has just a few counts. The rearrangement joins TRBV29-1 to TRBJ2-3, with D maybe TRBD2 (5 bases). CDR3 length equals 15 residues. CDR1 and CDR2 from the germline V gene are SQVTM and ANQGSEA. V dropped 6 bases and J dropped 2 bases, with 18 bases sitting between them. CDR3 in DNA: TGCAGCGTCTCCGGAGGTCCTACCCCCACAGATACGCAGTATTTT. Translated: CSVSGGPTPTDTQYF.

The V and J genes are TRBV19 and TRBJ2-7; 7 bases match TRBD1. The CDR3 loop spans 15 amino acids. Germline trimming cut 3 bases from V and 4 bases from J; bases unmatched to any gene: 9. The germline V gene has CDR1 LNHDA and CDR2 SQIVND (reference sequence). CDR3 sequence (DNA): TGTGCCAGTAGTATGTTCGAGGGGACAGAGTACGAGCAGTACTTC. Protein product: CASSMFEGTEYEQYF.

V usage is TRBV18 and J usage is TRBJ2-7, with a possible D match to TRBD2 (6 bases). The CDR3 is made up of 13 amino acids. CDR1 is KGHSH, CDR2 LQKENI, per germline. Trimming took 6 bases from V and 5 from J, leaving 14 bases between them. The chain's CDR3 is CASSPGLNHEQYF. In nucleotides, the CDR3 is TGTGCCAGCTCCCCGGGACTCAACCACGAGCAGTACTTC.

The J gene is TRBJ2-1, the V gene TRBV20-1, with 7 bases identical to TRBD2. Germline CDR1 and CDR2: DFQATT and SNEGSKA (reference sequence). CDR3 size: 19 residues. The CDR3 reads CCVPGGDGLGITSYNEQFF. The CDR3 nucleotides are TGCTGTGTCCCGGGTGGGGATGGACTAGGAATCACCTCCTACAATGAGCAGTTCTTC.

The table lists this clonotype with a few counts. This chain links TRBV5-1 with TRBJ2-7; maybe TRBD2 (6 bases). There are 15 residues in the CDR3. CDR1 and CDR2 from the germline V gene are SGHRS and YFSETQ. The CDR3 coding sequence is TGCGTAAGTAGGGAAGATTGGGGAGGTGTCTACGAGCAGTACTTC. This encodes CVSREDWGGVYEQYF.

The chain is built from TRBV27 and TRBJ2-2, with D uncertain. From germline, CDR1 is MNHEY and CDR2 SMNVEV (reference sequence). The CDR3 is 13 residues long. V was cut by 4 bases and J by 4 bases, with 7 bases left in between. CDR3 loop: CASSWTGTGELFF. CDR3 DNA sequence: TGTGCCAGCAGTTGGACGGGCACCGGGGAGCTGTTTTTT.

This clonotype was recorded a few times. The J gene is TRBJ2-1, the V gene TRBV5-1; no reliable D call. Germline assignment: CDR1 SGHRS and CDR2 YFSETQ. Trimming removed 1 base from V and 0 bases from J, with 2 bases in between. CDR3 length: 13 amino acids. Here the CDR3 reads CASSLYSYNEQFF. Here the CDR3 DNA reads TGCGCCAGCAGCTTGTACTCCTACAATGAGCAGTTCTTC.